This TCR beta chain was identified in a study of blood T cell repertoires in COVID-19. About the study: Samples of COVID-19 (acute and convalescent) were obtained from the United States, Italy and Spain. Sources were T cells, B-cell-depleted T cells, or PBMCs; the material itself was cDNA or gDNA.

The CDR3 runs 13 residues. CDR1 is LGHNA, CDR2 YSLEER, per germline. Between the trimmed V and J ends, which lost 0 bases and 7 bases, there was a span of 8 bases. In the original workflow: Quantification of nucleated cells was approximated via reference gene primer amplification. The table came from immunoSEQ multiplex PCR; TCRdb's copy has only in-frame clones and leaves some out. For V, J and clone size, that table is used; D and trimming come from the DNA. In the table there are 80,000 to 100,000 clones, 81% of which are singletons. Sequenced sample: peripheral blood. The chain has TRBV4-3 and TRBJ2-3; D gene uncertain. This clonotype was sampled from a man in his fifties or sixties with acute or convalescent COVID-19. CDR3 region: CASSQDYGNTQYF. The CDR3 region has the DNA TGCGCCAGCAGCCAAGATTATGGCAATACGCAGTATTTT.